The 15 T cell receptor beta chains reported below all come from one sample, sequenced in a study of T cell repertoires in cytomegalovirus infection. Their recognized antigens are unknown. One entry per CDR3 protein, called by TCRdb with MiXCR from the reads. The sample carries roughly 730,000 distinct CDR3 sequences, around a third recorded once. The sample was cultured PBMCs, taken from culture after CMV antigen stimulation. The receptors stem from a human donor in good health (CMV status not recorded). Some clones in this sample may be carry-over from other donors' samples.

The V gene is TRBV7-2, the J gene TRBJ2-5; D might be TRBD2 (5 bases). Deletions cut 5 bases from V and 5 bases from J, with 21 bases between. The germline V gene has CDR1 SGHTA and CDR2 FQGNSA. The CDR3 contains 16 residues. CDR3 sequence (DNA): TGTGCCAGCAGCCAGACCCTACTAGGCCTGGGCGAGACCCAGTACTTC. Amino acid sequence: CASSQTLLGLGETQYF. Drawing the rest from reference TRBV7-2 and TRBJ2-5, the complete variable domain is GAGVSQSPSNKVTEKGKDVELRCDPISGHTALYWYRQSLGQGLEFLIYFQGNSAPDKSGLPSDRFSAERTGGSVSTLTIQRTQQEDSAVYLCASSQTLLGLGETQYFGPGTRLLVL.

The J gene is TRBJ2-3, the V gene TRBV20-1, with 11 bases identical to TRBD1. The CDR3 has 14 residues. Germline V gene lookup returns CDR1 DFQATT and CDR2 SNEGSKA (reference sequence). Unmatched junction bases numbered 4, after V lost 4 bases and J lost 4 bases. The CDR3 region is CSAKDRGRSDTQYF. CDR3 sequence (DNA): TGCAGTGCTAAGGACAGGGGGCGCTCAGATACGCAGTATTTT.

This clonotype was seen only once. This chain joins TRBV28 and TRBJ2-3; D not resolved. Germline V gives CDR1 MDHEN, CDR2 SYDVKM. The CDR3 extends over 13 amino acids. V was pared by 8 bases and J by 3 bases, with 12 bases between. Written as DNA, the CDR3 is TGTGCCAGCGCCACCCGCATTACAGATACGCAGTATTTT. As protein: CASATRITDTQYF.

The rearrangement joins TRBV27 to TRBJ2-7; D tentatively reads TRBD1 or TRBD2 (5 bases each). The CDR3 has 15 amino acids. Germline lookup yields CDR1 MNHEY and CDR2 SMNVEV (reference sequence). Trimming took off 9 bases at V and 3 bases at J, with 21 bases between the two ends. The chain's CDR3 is CARGEGAPSIYEQYF. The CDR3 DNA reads TGTGCCAGGGGGGAAGGGGCTCCATCCATCTACGAGCAGTACTTC.

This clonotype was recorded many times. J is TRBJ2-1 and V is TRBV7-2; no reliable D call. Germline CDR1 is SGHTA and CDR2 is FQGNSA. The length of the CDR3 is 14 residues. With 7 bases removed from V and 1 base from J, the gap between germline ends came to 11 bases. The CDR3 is CASTPGGSYNEQFF. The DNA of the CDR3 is TGTGCCAGCACCCCGGGCGGTTCCTACAATGAGCAGTTCTTC. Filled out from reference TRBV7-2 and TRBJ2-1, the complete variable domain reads GAGVSQSPSNKVTEKGKDVELRCDPISGHTALYWYRQSLGQGLEFLIYFQGNSAPDKSGLPSDRFSAERTGGSVSTLTIQRTQQEDSAVYLCASTPGGSYNEQFFGPGTRLTVL.

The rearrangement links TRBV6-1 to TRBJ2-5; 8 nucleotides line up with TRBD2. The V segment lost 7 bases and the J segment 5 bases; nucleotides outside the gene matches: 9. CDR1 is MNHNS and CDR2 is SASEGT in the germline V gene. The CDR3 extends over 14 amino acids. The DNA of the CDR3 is TGTGCCAGCACCGAGCGGGGGACCGAGGAGACCCAGTACTTC. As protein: CASTERGTEETQYF.

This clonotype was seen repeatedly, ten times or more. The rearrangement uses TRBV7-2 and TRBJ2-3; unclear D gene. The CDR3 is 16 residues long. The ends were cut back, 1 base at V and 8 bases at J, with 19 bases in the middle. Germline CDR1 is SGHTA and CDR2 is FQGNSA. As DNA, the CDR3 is TGTGCCAGCAGCTTAGTGGGTGGACCTTCCAGTCTTACGCAGTATTTT. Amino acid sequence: CASSLVGGPSSLTQYF. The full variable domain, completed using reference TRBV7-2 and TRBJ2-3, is GAGVSQSPSNKVTEKGKDVELRCDPISGHTALYWYRQSLGQGLEFLIYFQGNSAPDKSGLPSDRFSAERTGGSVSTLTIQRTQQEDSAVYLCASSLVGGPSSLTQYFGPGTRLTVL.

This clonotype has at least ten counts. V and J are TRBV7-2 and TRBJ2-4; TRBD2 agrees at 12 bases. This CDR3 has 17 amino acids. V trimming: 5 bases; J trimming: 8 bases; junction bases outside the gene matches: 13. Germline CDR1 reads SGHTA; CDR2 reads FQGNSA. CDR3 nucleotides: TGTGCCAGCAGCGCAACTCTAGCGGGAGGGCTAACTGACATTCAGTACTTC. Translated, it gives CASSATLAGGLTDIQYF. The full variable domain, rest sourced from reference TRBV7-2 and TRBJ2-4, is GAGVSQSPSNKVTEKGKDVELRCDPISGHTALYWYRQSLGQGLEFLIYFQGNSAPDKSGLPSDRFSAERTGGSVSTLTIQRTQQEDSAVYLCASSATLAGGLTDIQYFGAGTRLSVL.

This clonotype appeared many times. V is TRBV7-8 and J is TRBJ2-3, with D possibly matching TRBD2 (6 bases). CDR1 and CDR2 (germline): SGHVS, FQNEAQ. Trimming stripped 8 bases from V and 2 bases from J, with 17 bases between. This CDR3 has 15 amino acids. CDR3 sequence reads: CASSLDLDYTDTQYF. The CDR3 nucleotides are TGTGCCAGCTCACTCGACCTGGACTACACAGATACGCAGTATTTT.

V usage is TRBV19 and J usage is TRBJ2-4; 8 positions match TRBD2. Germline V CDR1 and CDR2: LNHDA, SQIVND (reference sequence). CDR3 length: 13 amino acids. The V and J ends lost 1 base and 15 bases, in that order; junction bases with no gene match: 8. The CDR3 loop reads CASSIVGGEDGYF. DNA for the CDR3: TGTGCCAGTAGTATAGTCGGGGGGGAAGACGGGTACTTC. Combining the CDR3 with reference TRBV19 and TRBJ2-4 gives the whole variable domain DGGITQSPKYLFRKEGQNVTLSCEQNLNHDAMYWYRQDPGQGLRLIYYSQIVNDFQKGDIAEGYSVSREKKESFPLTVTSAQKNPTAFYLCASSIVGGEDGYFGAGTRLSVL.

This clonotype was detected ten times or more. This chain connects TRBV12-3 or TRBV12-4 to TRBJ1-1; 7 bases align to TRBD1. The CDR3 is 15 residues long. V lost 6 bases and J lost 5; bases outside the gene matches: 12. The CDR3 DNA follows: TGTGCCAGCAGCAGAAAGACAGGGACTTCGACTGAAGCTTTCTTT. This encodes CASSRKTGTSTEAFF.

Written as DNA, the CDR3 is TGCGCCAGCAGCCCTACTAGCGGGAGGTCCAATGAGCAGTTCTTC. Its protein product is CASSPTSGRSNEQFF. The chain carries TRBV10-2 and TRBJ2-1; TRBD2 aligns across 12 bases. CDR3 size: 15 residues. Losses at the gene ends were 6 bases for V and 6 bases for J; bases not matched to a gene: 6. Germline loops: CDR1 WSHSY, CDR2 SAAADI.

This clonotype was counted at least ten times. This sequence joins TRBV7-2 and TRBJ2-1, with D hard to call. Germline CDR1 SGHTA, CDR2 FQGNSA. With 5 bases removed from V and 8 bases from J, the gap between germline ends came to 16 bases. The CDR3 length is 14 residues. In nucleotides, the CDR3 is TGTGCCAGCAGCCCACTTCTGGATTCGGATGAGCAGTTCTTC. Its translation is CASSPLLDSDEQFF.

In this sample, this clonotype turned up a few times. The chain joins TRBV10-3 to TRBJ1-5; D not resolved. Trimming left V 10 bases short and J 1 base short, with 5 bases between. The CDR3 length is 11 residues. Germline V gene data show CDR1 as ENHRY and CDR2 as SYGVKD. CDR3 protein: CATGSNQPQHF. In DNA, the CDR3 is TGTGCCACCGGAAGCAATCAGCCCCAGCATTTT.

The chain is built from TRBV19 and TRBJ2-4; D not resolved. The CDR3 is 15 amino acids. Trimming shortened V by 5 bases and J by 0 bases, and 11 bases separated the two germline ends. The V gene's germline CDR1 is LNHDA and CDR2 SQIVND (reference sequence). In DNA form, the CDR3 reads TGTGCCAGTAGTCCCAACACCCTAGCCAAAAACATTCAGTACTTC. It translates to CASSPNTLAKNIQYF.